The sequence of this T cell receptor beta chain was determined in a study of cytomegalovirus exposure and HLA in healthy donors. Trimming cost V 8 bases and J 5 bases, with 9 bases left between them. Germline V gene sequence: CDR1 SNHLY, CDR2 FYNNEI. CDR3 length: 11 amino acids. Use of 60 Vbeta and 13 Jbeta primers characterized the PCR. The assay was immunoSEQ multiplex PCR, and TCRdb's table has in-frame clones only and misses some. The table has around 180,000 clones, approximately 84% seen once. The receptor's source is a boy younger than 18 in good health and CMV-seronegative. The sample consisted of PBMCs. The J gene is TRBJ2-5, the V gene TRBV2, with TRBD2 as a possible D gene (6 bases). CDR3 in amino acids: CASDGGETQYF. The CDR3 bases are TGTGCCAGCGATGGGGGGGAGACCCAGTACTTC.